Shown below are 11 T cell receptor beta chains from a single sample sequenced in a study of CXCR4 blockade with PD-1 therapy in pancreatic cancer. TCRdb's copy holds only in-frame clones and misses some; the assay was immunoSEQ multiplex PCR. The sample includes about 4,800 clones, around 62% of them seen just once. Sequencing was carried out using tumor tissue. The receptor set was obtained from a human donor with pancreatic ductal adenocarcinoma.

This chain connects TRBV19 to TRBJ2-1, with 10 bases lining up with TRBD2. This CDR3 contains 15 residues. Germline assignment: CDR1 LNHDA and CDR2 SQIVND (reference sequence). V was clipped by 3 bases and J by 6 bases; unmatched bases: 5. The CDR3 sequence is CASSIASGSFNEQFF. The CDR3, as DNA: TGTGCCAGTAGTATCGCTAGCGGGAGCTTCAATGAGCAGTTCTTC. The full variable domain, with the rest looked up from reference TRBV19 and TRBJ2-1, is DGGITQSPKYLFRKEGQNVTLSCEQNLNHDAMYWYRQDPGQGLRLIYYSQIVNDFQKGDIAEGYSVSREKKESFPLTVTSAQKNPTAFYLCASSIASGSFNEQFFGPGTRLTVL.

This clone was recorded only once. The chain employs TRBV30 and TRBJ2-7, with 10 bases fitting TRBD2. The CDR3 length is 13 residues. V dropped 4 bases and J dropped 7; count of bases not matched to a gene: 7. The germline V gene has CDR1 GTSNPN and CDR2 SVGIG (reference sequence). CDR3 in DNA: TGTGCCTGGACCGCTAGCGGGAGCGGAGAGCAGTACTTC. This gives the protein CAWTASGSGEQYF.

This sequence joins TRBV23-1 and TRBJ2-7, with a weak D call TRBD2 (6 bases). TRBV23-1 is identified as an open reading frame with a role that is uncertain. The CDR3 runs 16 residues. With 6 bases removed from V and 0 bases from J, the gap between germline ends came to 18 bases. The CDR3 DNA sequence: TGCGCCAGCAGCTTCTTGCCCGCCGGGAGCTCCTACGAGCAGTACTTC. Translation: CASSFLPAGSSYEQYF.

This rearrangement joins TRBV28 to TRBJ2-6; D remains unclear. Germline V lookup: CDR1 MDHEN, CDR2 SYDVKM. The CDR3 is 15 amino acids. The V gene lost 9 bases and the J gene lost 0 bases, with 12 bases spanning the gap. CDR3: CASKDGSSGANVLTF. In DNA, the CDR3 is TGTGCCAGTAAGGACGGCAGCTCTGGGGCCAACGTCCTGACTTTC. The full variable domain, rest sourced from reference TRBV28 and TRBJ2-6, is DVKVTQSSRYLVKRTGEKVFLECVQDMDHENMFWYRQDPGLGLRLIYFSYDVKMKEKGDIPEGYSVSREKKERFSLILESASTNQTSMYLCASKDGSSGANVLTFGAGSRLTVL.

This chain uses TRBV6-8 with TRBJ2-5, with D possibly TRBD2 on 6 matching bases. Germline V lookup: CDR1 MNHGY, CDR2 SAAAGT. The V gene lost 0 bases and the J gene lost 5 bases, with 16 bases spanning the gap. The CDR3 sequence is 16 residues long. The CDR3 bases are TGTGCCAGCAGTTACTCGGGGACGGGAGCTGGGGAGACCCAGTACTTC. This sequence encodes CASSYSGTGAGETQYF.

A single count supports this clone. CDR3 DNA sequence: TGTGCCTGGAGTTCGGGGGCCACTGGAAACACCATATATTTT. Protein sequence: CAWSSGATGNTIYF. The chain employs TRBV30 and TRBJ1-3; tentatively, D is TRBD1 (6 bases). The CDR3 contains 14 residues. Germline V lookup: CDR1 GTSNPN, CDR2 SVGIG (reference sequence). Trimming cost V 2 bases and J 2 bases, with 10 bases left between them. Complete variable domain (other parts from reference TRBV30 and TRBJ1-3): SQTIHQWPATLVQPVGSPLSLECTVEGTSNPNLYWYRQAAGRGLQLLFYSVGIGQISSEVPQNLSASRPQDRQFILSSKKLLLSDSGFYLCAWSSGATGNTIYFGEGSWLTVV.

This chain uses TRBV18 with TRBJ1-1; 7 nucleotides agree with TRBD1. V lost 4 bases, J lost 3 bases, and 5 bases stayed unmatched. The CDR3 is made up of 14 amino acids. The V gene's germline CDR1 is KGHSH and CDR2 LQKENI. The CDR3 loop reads CASSRQGQDTEAFF. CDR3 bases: TGTGCCAGCTCACGACAAGGACAGGACACTGAAGCTTTCTTT.

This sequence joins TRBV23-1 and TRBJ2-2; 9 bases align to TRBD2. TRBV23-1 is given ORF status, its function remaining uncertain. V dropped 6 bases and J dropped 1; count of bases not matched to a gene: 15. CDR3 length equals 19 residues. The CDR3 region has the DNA TGCGCCAGCAGGAGGGAGACCGGGAGCGGGAGGTGGAACACCGGGGAGCTGTTTTTT. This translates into CASRRETGSGRWNTGELFF.

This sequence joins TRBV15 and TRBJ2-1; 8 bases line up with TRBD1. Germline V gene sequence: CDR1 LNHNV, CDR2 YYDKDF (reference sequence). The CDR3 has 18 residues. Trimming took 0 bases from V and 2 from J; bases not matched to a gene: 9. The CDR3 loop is CATSREGAGTGPYNEQFF. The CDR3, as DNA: TGTGCCACCAGCAGAGAGGGGGCCGGGACAGGTCCCTACAATGAGCAGTTCTTC.

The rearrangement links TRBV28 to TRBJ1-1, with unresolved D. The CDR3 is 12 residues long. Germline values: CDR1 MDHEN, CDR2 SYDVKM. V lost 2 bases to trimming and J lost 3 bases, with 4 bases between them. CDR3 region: CASSLMYTEAFF. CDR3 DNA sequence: TGTGCCAGCAGTTTAATGTACACTGAAGCTTTCTTT.

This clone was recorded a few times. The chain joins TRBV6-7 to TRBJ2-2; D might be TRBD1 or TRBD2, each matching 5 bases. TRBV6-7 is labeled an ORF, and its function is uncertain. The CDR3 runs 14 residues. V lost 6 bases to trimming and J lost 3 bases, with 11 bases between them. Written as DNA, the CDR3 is TGTGCCAGCAGGAGGGGATTGGACACCGGGGAGCTGTTTTTT. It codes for CASRRGLDTGELFF.